A selection of T cell receptor beta chains follows, all from one sample in a study of beta chain features in type 1 diabetes. Clones were sequenced by immunoSEQ multiplex PCR, and TCRdb holds only the in-frame ones, with some missing. The sample has a few hundred thousand clones, 13% seen once; the top ten hold roughly 0.015%. Sequenced material: naive CD4+ T cells from blood. The receptors originated from a woman aged 18-29 years with type 1 diabetes. CDR3s include the opening cysteine and the closing phenylalanine or tryptophan. Fields, in order: V gene, CDR3 protein.

v_gene: TRBV4-3
CDR3aa: CASSQEIEIAGVKFF

v_gene: TRBV15
CDR3aa: CATSRVGPGLADLGSYNEQFF

v_gene: TRBV5-1
CDR3aa: CASSLDRSSYNEQFF

v_gene: TRBV12-5
CDR3aa: CASGLPSTSGNLNEQFF

v_gene: TRBV9
CDR3aa: CASSVGQGASGANVLTF

v_gene: TRBV30
CDR3aa: CAWSVYVTSGTHNEQFF

v_gene: TRBV30
CDR3aa: CAWILGNAAGVGYF

v_gene: TRBV29-1
CDR3aa: CSTLAQDGTEAFF

v_gene: TRBV5-1
CDR3aa: CASSLGQETQYF

v_gene: TRBV5-4
CDR3aa: CASSRPRYNEQFF

v_gene: TRBV5-4
CDR3aa: CASSLDRPGQETQYF

v_gene: TRBV5-1
CDR3aa: CASSPTLSSYNEQFF

v_gene: TRBV4-1
CDR3aa: CASSRTEANSYEQYF

v_gene: TRBV14
CDR3aa: CASSQTAVRDPTRNEQFF

v_gene: TRBV7-8
CDR3aa: CASSLDRGRETQYF

v_gene: TRBV7-2
CDR3aa: CASSLSGGTLAKNIQYF

v_gene: TRBV25-1
CDR3aa: CASSMDINYGYTF

v_gene: TRBV7-6
CDR3aa: CASSLETSGRYNEQFF

v_gene: TRBV5-1
CDR3aa: CASSSIAVNEQFF

v_gene: TRBV19
CDR3aa: CASSTLAGGLYEQYF

v_gene: TRBV5-1
CDR3aa: CASSPGAGRSYEQYF

v_gene: TRBV5-1
CDR3aa: CASSSSSGSGSYEQYF

v_gene: TRBV19
CDR3aa: CASSAYGTSGYNEQFF

v_gene: TRBV6-6
CDR3aa: CASSSPATGVEGYTF

v_gene: TRBV21-1
CDR3aa: CASRTGVSHTGELFF

v_gene: TRBV7-2
CDR3aa: CASSLVRGTEAFF

v_gene: TRBV4-3
CDR3aa: CASSQRLGGPDDTQYF

v_gene: TRBV7-9
CDR3aa: CATTGGTSYNEQFF

v_gene: TRBV19
CDR3aa: CASSDHGSSGSSYNEQFF

v_gene: TRBV11-2
CDR3aa: CASSSGHNEQFF

v_gene: TRBV5-6
CDR3aa: CASSSTLSGNLYNEQFF